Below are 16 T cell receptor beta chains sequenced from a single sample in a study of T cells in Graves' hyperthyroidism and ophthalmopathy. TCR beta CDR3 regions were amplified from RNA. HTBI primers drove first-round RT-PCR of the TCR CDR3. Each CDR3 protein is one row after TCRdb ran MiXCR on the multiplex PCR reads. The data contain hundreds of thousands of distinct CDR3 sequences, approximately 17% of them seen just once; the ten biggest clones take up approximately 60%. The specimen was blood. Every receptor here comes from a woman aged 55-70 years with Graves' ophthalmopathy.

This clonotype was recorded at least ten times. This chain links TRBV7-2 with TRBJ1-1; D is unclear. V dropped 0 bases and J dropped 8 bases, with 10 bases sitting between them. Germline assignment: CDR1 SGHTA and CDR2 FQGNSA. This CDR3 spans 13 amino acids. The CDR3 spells CASSLALSQEAFF. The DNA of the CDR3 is TGTGCCAGCAGCTTAGCGCTGTCGCAGGAAGCTTTCTTT.

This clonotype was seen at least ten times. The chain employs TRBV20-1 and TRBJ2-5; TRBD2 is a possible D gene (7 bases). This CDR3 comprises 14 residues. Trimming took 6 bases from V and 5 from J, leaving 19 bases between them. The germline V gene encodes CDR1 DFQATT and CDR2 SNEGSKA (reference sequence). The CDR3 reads CSAPKGGGLETQYF. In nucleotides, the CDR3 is TGCAGTGCCCCTAAGGGAGGGGGGTTGGAGACCCAGTACTTC.

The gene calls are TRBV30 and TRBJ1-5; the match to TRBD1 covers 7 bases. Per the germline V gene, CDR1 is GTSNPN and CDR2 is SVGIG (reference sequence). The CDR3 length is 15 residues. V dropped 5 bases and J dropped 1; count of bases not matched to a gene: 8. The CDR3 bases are TGTGCCTGGGTTCTGGCGGGACAGAGCAATCAGCCCCAGCATTTT. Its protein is CAWVLAGQSNQPQHF.

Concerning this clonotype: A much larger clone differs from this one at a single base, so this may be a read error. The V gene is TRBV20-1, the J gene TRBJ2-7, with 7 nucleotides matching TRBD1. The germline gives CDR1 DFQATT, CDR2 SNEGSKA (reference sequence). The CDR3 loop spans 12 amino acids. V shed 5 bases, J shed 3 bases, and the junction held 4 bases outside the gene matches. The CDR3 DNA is TGCAGTGCTCCGGGACAGAACTACGAGCAGTACTTC. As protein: CSAPGQNYEQYF.

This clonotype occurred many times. The CDR3 protein is CASSFAGYQETQYF. The CDR3 DNA reads TGTGCCAGCAGTTTCGCAGGGTACCAAGAGACCCAGTACTTC. This sequence joins TRBV6-1 and TRBJ2-5, with D possibly TRBD1 on 5 matching bases. Per the germline V gene, CDR1 is MNHNS and CDR2 is SASEGT. This CDR3 is 14 amino acids long. The V end was cut by 5 bases, the J end by 0 bases, with 10 bases between.

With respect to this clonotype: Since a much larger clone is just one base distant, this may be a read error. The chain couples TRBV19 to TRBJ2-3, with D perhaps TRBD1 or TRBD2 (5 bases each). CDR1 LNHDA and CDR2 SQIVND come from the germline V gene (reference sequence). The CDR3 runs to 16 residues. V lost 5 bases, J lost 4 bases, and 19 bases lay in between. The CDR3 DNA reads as TGTGCCAGTAGTTTCTCCACCGGGGCAGGGTCAGATACGCAGTATTTT. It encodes CASSFSTGAGSDTQYF.

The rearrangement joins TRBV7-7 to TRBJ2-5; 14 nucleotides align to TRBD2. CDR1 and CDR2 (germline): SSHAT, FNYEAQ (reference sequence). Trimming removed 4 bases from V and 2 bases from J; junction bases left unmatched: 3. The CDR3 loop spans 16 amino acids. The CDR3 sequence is CASSSGLAGVQETQYF. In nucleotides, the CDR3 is TGTGCCAGCAGCTCGGGACTAGCGGGAGTACAAGAGACCCAGTACTTC.

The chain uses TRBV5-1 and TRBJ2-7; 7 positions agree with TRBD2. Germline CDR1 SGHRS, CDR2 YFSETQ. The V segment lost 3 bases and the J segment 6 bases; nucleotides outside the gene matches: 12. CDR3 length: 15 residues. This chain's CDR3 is CASSWGTTHGPEQYF. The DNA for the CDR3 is TGCGCCAGCAGCTGGGGGACTACCCACGGTCCCGAGCAGTACTTC.

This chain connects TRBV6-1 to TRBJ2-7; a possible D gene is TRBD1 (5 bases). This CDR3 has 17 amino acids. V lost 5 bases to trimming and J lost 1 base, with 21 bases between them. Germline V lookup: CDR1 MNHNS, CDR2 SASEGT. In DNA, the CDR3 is TGTGCCAGCAGTTACCTCTTTCGGGCAGGGCCGTCCTACGAGCAGTACTTC. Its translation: CASSYLFRAGPSYEQYF.

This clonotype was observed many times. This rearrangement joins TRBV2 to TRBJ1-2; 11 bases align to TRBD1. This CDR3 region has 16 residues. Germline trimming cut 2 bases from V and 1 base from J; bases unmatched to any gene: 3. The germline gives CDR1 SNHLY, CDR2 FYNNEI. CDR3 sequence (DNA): TGTGCCAGCAGTGAAATGGGACAGGGGGTTAACTATGGCTACACCTTC. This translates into CASSEMGQGVNYGYTF.

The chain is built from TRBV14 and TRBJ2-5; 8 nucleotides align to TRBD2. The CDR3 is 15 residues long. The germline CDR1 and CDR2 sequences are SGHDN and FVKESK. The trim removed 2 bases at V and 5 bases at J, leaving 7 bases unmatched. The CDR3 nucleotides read TGTGCCAGCAGCCAAAACGGGAGGGCCGTGGAGACCCAGTACTTC. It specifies CASSQNGRAVETQYF.

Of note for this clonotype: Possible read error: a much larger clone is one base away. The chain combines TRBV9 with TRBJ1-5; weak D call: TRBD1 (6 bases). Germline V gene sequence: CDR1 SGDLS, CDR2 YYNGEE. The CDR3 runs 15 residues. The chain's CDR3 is CASSAQGGSNQPRHF. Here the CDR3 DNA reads TGTGCCAGCAGCGCACAGGGAGGGAGCAATCAGCCCCGGCATTTT.

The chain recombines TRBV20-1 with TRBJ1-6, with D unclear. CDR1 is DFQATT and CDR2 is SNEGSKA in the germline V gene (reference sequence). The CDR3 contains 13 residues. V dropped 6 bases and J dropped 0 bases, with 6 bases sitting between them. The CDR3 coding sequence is TGCAGTGCCCTGAGCTCCTATAATTCACCCCTCCACTTT. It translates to CSALSSYNSPLHF.

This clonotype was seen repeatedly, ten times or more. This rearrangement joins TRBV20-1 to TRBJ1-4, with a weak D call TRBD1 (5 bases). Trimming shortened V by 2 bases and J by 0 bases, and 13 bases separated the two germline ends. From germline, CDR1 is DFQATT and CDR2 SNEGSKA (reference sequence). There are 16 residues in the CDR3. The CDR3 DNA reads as TGCAGTGCTAGACCTTTAACGGGGGCAACTAATGAAAAACTGTTTTTT. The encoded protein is CSARPLTGATNEKLFF.

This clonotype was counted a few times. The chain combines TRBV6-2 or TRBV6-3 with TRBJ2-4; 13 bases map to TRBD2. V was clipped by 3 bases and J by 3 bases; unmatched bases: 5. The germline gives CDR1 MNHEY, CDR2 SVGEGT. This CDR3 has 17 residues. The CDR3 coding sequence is TGTGCCAGCAGTTATGGGGGACTAGCGGGGTTCAAAAACATTCAGTACTTC. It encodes CASSYGGLAGFKNIQYF.

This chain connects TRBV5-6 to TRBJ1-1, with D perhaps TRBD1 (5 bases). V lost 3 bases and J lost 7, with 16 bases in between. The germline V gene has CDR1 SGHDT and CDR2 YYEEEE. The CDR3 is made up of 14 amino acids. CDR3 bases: TGTGCCAGCAGCTACCGGGGCCAAAGAGGTGAAGCTTTCTTT. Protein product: CASSYRGQRGEAFF.